One and the same sample provided the 7 T cell receptor beta chains below, sequenced in a study of T cell repertoires in cytomegalovirus infection. No antigen has been assigned to these receptors. TCRdb re-called the reads with MiXCR, one entry per CDR3 protein. The repertoire holds about 60,000 distinct CDR3 sequences, with around 20% as singletons. The source was CD8+ T cells from cultured PBMCs, collected from culture after CMV antigen stimulation. These receptors were obtained from a human donor in good health (CMV status not recorded). Some clones in this sample may be carry-over from other donors' samples.

This chain joins TRBV29-1 and TRBJ2-4; D is unresolved. This CDR3 comprises 13 residues. V dropped 7 bases and J dropped 0 bases, with 10 bases sitting between them. The germline V gene encodes CDR1 SQVTM and CDR2 ANQGSEA. The CDR3 loop reads CSALTVAKNIQYF. In DNA, the CDR3 is TGCAGCGCGCTGACTGTAGCCAAAAACATTCAGTACTTC.

This sequence joins TRBV7-2 and TRBJ1-2; TRBD1 matches at 7 bases. The J segment lost 3 bases and the V segment lost 5 bases, leaving 9 bases of the junction unmatched. The CDR3 covers 15 residues. Germline loops: CDR1 SGHTA, CDR2 FQGNSA. CDR3 nucleotides: TGTGCCAGCAGCCCCGAGGGGACAGACCACTATGGCTACACCTTC. Residues: CASSPEGTDHYGYTF. Looking up the rest from reference TRBV7-2 and TRBJ1-2 gives the full variable domain: GAGVSQSPSNKVTEKGKDVELRCDPISGHTALYWYRQSLGQGLEFLIYFQGNSAPDKSGLPSDRFSAERTGGSVSTLTIQRTQQEDSAVYLCASSPEGTDHYGYTFGSGTRLTVV.

This clonotype has more than one count but fewer than ten. The chain has TRBV2 and TRBJ1-1; D may be TRBD1 (6 bases). V was shortened by 7 bases and J by 3 bases, with 12 bases between the two germline ends. The germline gives CDR1 SNHLY, CDR2 FYNNEI. The CDR3 totals 13 residues. The CDR3 region has the DNA TGTGCCAGCACCTCCAGGACAGACACTGAAGCTTTCTTT. Its translation: CASTSRTDTEAFF.

This clonotype was recorded a few times. The chain carries TRBV6-2 or TRBV6-3 and TRBJ2-1, with D hard to call. Germline CDR1 and CDR2: MNHEY and SVGEGT. The CDR3 has 12 residues. V lost 2 bases and J 4 bases, leaving 3 bases between the germline ends. This chain's CDR3 is CASSYTYNEQFF. In DNA form, the CDR3 reads TGTGCCAGCAGTTACACTTACAATGAGCAGTTCTTC.

V gene TRBV2 combines with J gene TRBJ2-2; 9 positions agree with TRBD2. The CDR3 consists of 18 residues. Looked up from germline, CDR1 is SNHLY and CDR2 is FYNNEI. Losses at the gene ends were 2 bases for V and 5 bases for J; bases not matched to a gene: 12. This chain's CDR3 is CASSESPPPLAGTGELFF. The DNA for the CDR3 is TGTGCCAGCAGTGAATCCCCACCCCCCCTAGCGGGGACCGGGGAGCTGTTTTTT.

This clonotype was detected only a few times. V usage is TRBV19 and J usage is TRBJ1-1; maybe TRBD1 (6 bases). Germline V CDR1 and CDR2: LNHDA, SQIVND (reference sequence). CDR3 length: 14 residues. Trimming took off 6 bases at V and 3 bases at J, with 14 bases between the two ends. The CDR3 here is CASRRRGGHTEAFF. Written as DNA, the CDR3 is TGTGCCAGTAGAAGAAGAGGGGGTCACACTGAAGCTTTCTTT.

V and J are TRBV7-2 and TRBJ2-1; no firm D call. With 1 base removed from V and 0 bases from J, the gap between germline ends came to 13 bases. Germline lookup yields CDR1 SGHTA and CDR2 FQGNSA. This CDR3 has 17 residues. CDR3 nucleotides: TGTGCCAGCAGCTTAGGTGTAGCAGCGAGCTCCTACAATGAGCAGTTCTTC. Translated, it gives CASSLGVAASSYNEQFF.